The 23 T cell receptor beta chains reported below all come from one sample, sequenced in a study of vaccination and CD4 T cells after COVID-19. TCRdb re-called the PCR reads with MiXCR, one entry per CDR3 protein. This table holds roughly 28,000 distinct CDR3 sequences, approximately 48% found once. Regarding time point: late sampling 161 to 241 days after vaccination in a few convalescent patients. The starting material was CD4+ T cells from blood, obtained about 7 months after SARS-CoV-2 vaccination. The source of these receptors is a human donor who had recovered from COVID-19.

Here the CDR3 DNA reads TGTGCCAGCAGCTTAATTTTGGAGACCCAGTACTTC. It yields the protein CASSLILETQYF. The chain has TRBV7-8 and TRBJ2-5; D remains ambiguous. There are 12 residues in the CDR3. The V end lost 2 bases, the J end lost 5 bases, and 6 bases lay between the germline ends. CDR1 is SGHVS and CDR2 is FQNEAQ in the germline V gene.

This sequence joins TRBV7-8 and TRBJ2-7; tentatively, D is TRBD1 (6 bases). V lost 5 bases to trimming and J lost 7 bases, with 18 bases between them. The CDR3 sequence is 14 residues long. Looked up from germline, CDR1 is SGHVS and CDR2 is FQNEAQ. CDR3 DNA sequence: TGTGCCAGCAGCCCTGCAGGGGATAATTGGGAGCAGTACTTC. The encoded protein is CASSPAGDNWEQYF.

The V gene is TRBV27, the J gene TRBJ2-7; 14 nucleotides align to TRBD2. Per the germline V gene, CDR1 is MNHEY and CDR2 is SMNVEV (reference sequence). V shed 5 bases and J 4 bases; nucleotides not matched to a gene: 10. This CDR3 region has 17 residues. The CDR3 DNA reads TGTGCCAGCAGTACCTCGGGACTAGCGGGAGACTCATACGAGCAGTACTTC. As protein: CASSTSGLAGDSYEQYF.

This rearrangement joins TRBV2 to TRBJ2-3; 8 nucleotides align to TRBD1. Trimming cost V 4 bases and J 3 bases; bases outside gene matches: 24. Germline-derived CDR1 and CDR2 are SNHLY and FYNNEI. The CDR3 totals 21 residues. This chain's CDR3 is CASSVGFIRGTGQRGTDTQYF. The CDR3 region has the DNA TGTGCCAGCAGTGTAGGGTTCATCCGGGGGACAGGTCAAAGGGGGACAGATACGCAGTATTTT.

A few counts support this clonotype. This chain uses TRBV7-2 with TRBJ2-1; possibly TRBD2 for D (6 bases). The CDR3 covers 18 residues. Germline V gene lookup returns CDR1 SGHTA and CDR2 FQGNSA. The V and J ends lost 5 bases and 5 bases respectively, with 25 bases between them. In DNA, the CDR3 is TGTGCCAGCAGCACCCCCTATGGGGGGAGGACGGATCACAATGAGCAGTTCTTC. This sequence encodes CASSTPYGGRTDHNEQFF.

In its sample, this clonotype was seen a few times. CDR3 sequence: CSASHLREMDTQYF. The CDR3 bases are TGCAGTGCCTCCCACCTGCGGGAGATGGATACGCAGTATTTT. The gene calls are TRBV20-1 and TRBJ2-3, with 7 bases fitting TRBD2. The V gene end was trimmed by 6 bases and the J gene end by 6 bases; junction bases not matched to a gene: 12. The CDR3 totals 14 residues. CDR1 and CDR2 from the germline V gene are DFQATT and SNEGSKA (reference sequence).

The count of this clonotype is one. V is TRBV20-1 and J is TRBJ2-3; 9 bases align to TRBD2. The CDR3 runs to 13 residues. The V and J ends lost 3 bases and 8 bases, in that order; junction bases with no gene match: 6. Germline V lookup: CDR1 DFQATT, CDR2 SNEGSKA (reference sequence). The CDR3 nucleotides read TGCAGTGCTAGTCTAGCGGGAATGGTTACGCAGTATTTT. Translated, it gives CSASLAGMVTQYF.

The V gene is TRBV4-1, the J gene TRBJ1-2; D unclear. This CDR3 region has 15 residues. V was pared by 1 base and J by 7 bases, with 16 bases between. Germline assignment: CDR1 MGHRA and CDR2 YSYEKL. CDR3 sequence: CASSQAGGAPRGYTF. In nucleotides, the CDR3 is TGCGCCAGCAGCCAAGCGGGAGGAGCCCCCCGTGGCTACACCTTC.

The V call is TRBV12-3 or TRBV12-4, the J call TRBJ1-5; D is undetermined. Trimming shortened V by 3 bases and J by 6 bases, and 3 bases separated the two germline ends. The length of the CDR3 is 11 residues. The CDR3 loop reads CASSLGQPQHF. CDR3 coding DNA: TGTGCCAGCAGTTTGGGTCAGCCCCAGCATTTT.

This clonotype was detected only a few times. CDR3 protein: CASTRTARPTAPYEQYF. The CDR3 DNA follows: TGTGCCAGCACCCGGACAGCAAGACCTACTGCTCCCTACGAGCAGTACTTC. The J gene is TRBJ2-7, the V gene TRBV27, with a possible D match to TRBD1 (6 bases). V was clipped by 7 bases and J by 2 bases, with 24 bases between them. Germline CDR1 is MNHEY and CDR2 is SMNVEV (reference sequence). This CDR3 contains 17 residues.

The V call is TRBV6-1, the J call TRBJ2-5; 9 positions match TRBD2. V lost 6 bases, J lost 2 bases, and 10 bases stayed unmatched. The V gene's germline CDR1 is MNHNS and CDR2 SASEGT. The CDR3 sequence is 16 residues long. CDR3 DNA: TGTGCCAGCAGACCCTCTAGCGGGGTCCGTCAAGAGACCCAGTACTTC. It yields the protein CASRPSSGVRQETQYF.

Worth noting for this clonotype: Germline and junction disagree at one end, which may indicate a read error. The rearrangement uses TRBV6-1 and TRBJ2-1, with TRBD1 matching 9 bases. The germline gives CDR1 MNHNS, CDR2 SASEGT. CDR3 length: 17 residues. CDR3 in amino acids: CASSGIFGTGRRNGQFF. The CDR3 region has the DNA TGTGCCAGCAGTGGGATATTTGGGACAGGGAGGAGGAATGGGCAGTTCTTC.

The chain joins TRBV5-4 to TRBJ2-5, with unresolved D. The CDR3 spans 14 residues. Deletions cut 4 bases from V and 3 bases from J, with 13 bases between. The germline V gene encodes CDR1 SGHNT and CDR2 YYREEE (reference sequence). CDR3 bases: TGTGCCAGCAGCCTGATCTGGGAAAAAGAGACCCAGTACTTC. This sequence encodes CASSLIWEKETQYF.

This chain joins TRBV29-1 and TRBJ1-1; weak D call: TRBD1 (5 bases). CDR1 SQVTM and CDR2 ANQGSEA come from the germline V gene. V shed 7 bases and J shed 1 base, with 16 bases lying between them. CDR3 size: 14 residues. DNA for the CDR3: TGCAGCGCCCCATCGTCAGGGAGGAACACTGAAGCTTTCTTT. Residues: CSAPSSGRNTEAFF.

The rearrangement joins TRBV20-1 to TRBJ2-7; perhaps TRBD2 as D (5 bases). The CDR3 extends over 13 amino acids. In germline, CDR1 is DFQATT, CDR2 SNEGSKA (reference sequence). V lost 7 bases, J lost 3 bases, and 16 bases lay in between. The DNA for the CDR3 is TGCAGTGTCTTAGGGAGTGTTTTCTACGAGCAGTACTTC. Translating it yields CSVLGSVFYEQYF.

This clonotype was picked up a small number of times. The chain couples TRBV7-9 to TRBJ1-1; D may be TRBD1 (5 bases). V was clipped by 2 bases and J by 1 base, with 8 bases between them. The CDR3 runs to 14 residues. Germline V gives CDR1 SEHNR, CDR2 FQNEAQ (reference sequence). DNA of the CDR3: TGTGCCAGCAGCTTATTGGGGGGGAACACTGAAGCTTTCTTT. Encoded protein: CASSLLGGNTEAFF.

The chain links TRBV7-2 to TRBJ2-2; perhaps TRBD2 as D (6 bases). The CDR3 runs 14 residues. Germline loops: CDR1 SGHTA, CDR2 FQGNSA. Trimming left V 5 bases short and J 4 bases short, with 11 bases between. The DNA of the CDR3 is TGTGCCAGCAGCACACGGAGGGGCACCGGGGAGCTGTTTTTT. Translated: CASSTRRGTGELFF. Together with reference TRBV7-2 and TRBJ2-2, the CDR3 gives the full variable domain: GAGVSQSPSNKVTEKGKDVELRCDPISGHTALYWYRQSLGQGLEFLIYFQGNSAPDKSGLPSDRFSAERTGGSVSTLTIQRTQQEDSAVYLCASSTRRGTGELFFGEGSRLTVL.

This clonotype was seen only a few times. V is TRBV7-8 and J is TRBJ1-2; no firm D call. Germline V gene data show CDR1 as SGHVS and CDR2 as FQNEAQ. Trimming shortened V by 5 bases and J by 8 bases, and 15 bases separated the two germline ends. The length of the CDR3 is 13 residues. The CDR3 sequence: CASSRRALWGYTF. The CDR3 DNA reads TGTGCCAGCAGCCGCCGGGCCCTTTGGGGCTACACCTTC. Supplemented by reference TRBV7-8 and TRBJ1-2, the full variable domain reads GAGVSQSPRYKVAKRGQDVALRCDPISGHVSLFWYQQALGQGPEFLTYFQNEAQLDKSGLPSDRFFAERPEGSVSTLKIQRTQQEDSAVYLCASSRRALWGYTFGSGTRLTVV.

This clonotype was picked up a small number of times. This chain links TRBV2 with TRBJ2-5; maybe TRBD1 (5 bases). Germline V gives CDR1 SNHLY, CDR2 FYNNEI. The CDR3 length is 13 residues. The V end was cut by 5 bases, the J end by 5 bases, with 12 bases between. As DNA, the CDR3 is TGTGCCAGCAGTTCGGACATGGGGGAGACCCAGTACTTC. As protein: CASSSDMGETQYF.

This chain joins TRBV27 and TRBJ2-7; 14 bases agree with TRBD2. The J call may be in error: the DNA end matches TRBJ2-5 better. Germline-derived CDR1 and CDR2 are MNHEY and SMNVEV (reference sequence). The CDR3 has 16 residues. The CDR3 DNA reads as TGTGCCAGCAGTCCCCCCGGGACTAGCGGGAGTAAGACCCAGTACTTC. It specifies CASSPPGTSGSKTQYF.

This clonotype has a single count. V and J are TRBV10-2 and TRBJ2-7, with TRBD2 identical over 8 bases. This CDR3 is built from 13 residues. V shed 10 bases, J shed 2 bases, and the junction held 7 bases outside the gene matches. The germline V gene encodes CDR1 WSHSY and CDR2 SAAADI. The CDR3 DNA sequence: TGCGCCACGTCGGGGGGGGAACCCTACGAGCAGTACTTC. Translation gives CATSGGEPYEQYF.

This clonotype occurred a few times. This chain joins TRBV20-1 and TRBJ1-2, with 7 bases aligning to TRBD1. After removal of 7 bases from V and 6 bases from J, the junction contained 8 bases not matched to a gene. The CDR3 has 12 amino acids. The germline V gene has CDR1 DFQATT and CDR2 SNEGSKA (reference sequence). The CDR3, as DNA: TGCAGTGGGTTTCGACAGGGCAATGGCTACACCTTC. This codes for CSGFRQGNGYTF.

The chain uses TRBV27 and TRBJ1-1, with D tentatively TRBD1 (5 bases). V lost 1 base and J lost 6, with 12 bases in between. CDR1 and CDR2 from the germline V gene are MNHEY and SMNVEV (reference sequence). The CDR3 spans 14 residues. The CDR3, as DNA: TGTGCCAGCAGTTTATTAGGTCCGGGGGCTGAAGCTTTCTTT. Translation gives CASSLLGPGAEAFF.